This T cell receptor (beta chain) was captured in a study of vaccination and CD4 T cells after COVID-19. As for the study in general: Sampling that followed vaccination took place a median 72 days after dose two, within a range of 14 to 241. Cells were stimulated with overlapping spike peptide pools from SARS-CoV-2, HCoV-NL63, HCoV-OC43 and HCoV-229E.

Treatment meaning: approximately nine-day PBMC culture with coronavirus spike peptide pools or control peptides (ViraFEST assay). The CDR3 runs 12 residues. Germline values: CDR1 DFQATT, CDR2 SNEGSKA (reference sequence). Unmatched junction bases numbered 9, after V lost 6 bases and J lost 8 bases. With regard to this clonotype: Its antigen is still unknown.

Overall study results and limits: Data came from relatively few convalescent patients and lacked early post-infection timepoints.

Researchers used the Oncomine TCR Beta short-read assay to sequence DNA from cultured CD4+ T cells. TCRdb independently ran MiXCR on the PCR reads; one entry per CDR3 protein. The sample carries around 15,000 distinct CDR3 sequences, around two fifths recorded once. The source is a human donor who had recovered from COVID-19. The sequencing used CD4+ T cells from blood, cultured in vitro, collected after SARS-CoV-2 vaccination. The chain couples TRBV20-1 to TRBJ1-2; 7 bases are shared with TRBD1. The CDR3 protein is CSALLTGEGYTF. In nucleotides, the CDR3 is TGCAGTGCCCTCCTAACAGGGGAAGGCTACACCTTC.